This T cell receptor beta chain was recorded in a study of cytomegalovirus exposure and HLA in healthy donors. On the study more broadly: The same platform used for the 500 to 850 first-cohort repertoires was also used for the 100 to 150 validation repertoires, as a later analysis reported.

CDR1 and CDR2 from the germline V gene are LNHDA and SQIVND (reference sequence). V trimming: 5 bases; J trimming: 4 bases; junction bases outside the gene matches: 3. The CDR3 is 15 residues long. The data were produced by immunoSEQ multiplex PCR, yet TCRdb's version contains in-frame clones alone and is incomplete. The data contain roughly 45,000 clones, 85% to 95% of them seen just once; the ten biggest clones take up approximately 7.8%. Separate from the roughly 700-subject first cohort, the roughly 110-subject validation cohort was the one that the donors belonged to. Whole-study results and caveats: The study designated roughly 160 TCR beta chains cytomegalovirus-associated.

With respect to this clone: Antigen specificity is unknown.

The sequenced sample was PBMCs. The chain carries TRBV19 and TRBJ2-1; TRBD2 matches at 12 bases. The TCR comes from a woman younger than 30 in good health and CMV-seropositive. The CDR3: CASSSSGRGYNEQFF. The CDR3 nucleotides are TGTGCCAGTAGTTCTAGCGGGAGGGGATACAATGAGCAGTTCTTC.